Listed below are T cell receptor beta chains from one sample, sequenced in a study of blood T cell repertoires in COVID-19. Repertoires were generated with immunoSEQ multiplex PCR, while TCRdb's copy carries only in-frame clones and drops some. The profile covers under 200,000 clones, with approximately 80% appearing a single time and less than 3.5% taken by the ten largest. Sequenced material: peripheral blood. The receptors here all came from a woman aged 60-75 years with acute or convalescent COVID-19. CDR3s include the opening cysteine and the closing phenylalanine or tryptophan. A D gene is named only where the DNA matches it firmly. Size values are once, few and many counts, or a class for expanded clones, and some rows have none.

TRBD1	-	TRBV10-3	TRBJ1-2	CAISGTGANYGYTF	TGTGCCATCAGTGGGACAGGCGCTAACTATGGCTACACCTTC
-	-	TRBV6-2/TRBV6-3	TRBJ1-1	CASSSPPTGGPEAFF	TGTGCCAGCAGTTCACCCCCCACGGGGGGCCCTGAAGCTTTCTTT
TRBD1	-	TRBV18	TRBJ2-1	CASSTYRGPKNNEQFF	TGTGCCAGCTCAACTTACAGGGGGCCCAAAAACAATGAGCAGTTCTTC
TRBD1	-	TRBV27	TRBJ1-6	CASSDRDRGLFSSPLHF	TGTGCCAGCAGTGACCGGGACAGGGGGCTTTTTAGTTCACCCCTCCACTTT
-	-	TRBV24-1	TRBJ1-1	CATTFALQGNTEAFF	TGTGCCACCACGTTTGCCCTTCAGGGGAATACTGAAGCTTTCTTT
-	once	TRBV7-2	TRBJ2-7	CASSLQSGYEQYF	TGTGCCAGCAGCTTACAATCAGGTTACGAGCAGTACTTC
TRBD1	-	TRBV3-1/TRBV3-2	TRBJ1-4	CASRGTGSEKLFF	TGTGCCAGCAGAGGGACAGGGAGTGAAAAACTGTTTTTT
-	-	TRBV19	TRBJ1-6	CASSLDSRSSYNSPLHF	TGTGCCAGTAGTCTTGACTCAAGGAGCTCCTATAATTCACCCCTCCACTTT
TRBD2	-	TRBV10-3	TRBJ2-1	CAINGGGERGDYNEQFF	TGTGCCATTAATGGGGGCGGCGAGCGGGGGGATTACAATGAGCAGTTCTTC
TRBD1	-	TRBV18	TRBJ1-5	CASSPRTGDNSNQPQHF	TGTGCCAGCTCACCGAGGACAGGGGATAATAGCAATCAGCCCCAGCATTTT
-	-	TRBV7-9	TRBJ1-5	CASREGEGNQPQHF	TGTGCCAGCAGAGAGGGGGAAGGCAATCAGCCCCAGCATTTT
TRBD1	-	TRBV11-1	TRBJ2-7	CASSLPGTGTYEQYF	TGTGCCAGCAGCTTACCAGGGACAGGGACCTACGAGCAGTACTTC
TRBD1	-	TRBV6-5	TRBJ1-6	CASSYEGATYNSPLHF	TGTGCCAGCAGTTACGAGGGGGCTACCTATAATTCACCCCTCCACTTT
-	once	TRBV7-2	TRBJ1-3	CASSPPGTGNTIYF	TGTGCCAGCAGTCCCCCAGGGACAGGAAACACCATATATTTT
TRBD1	-	TRBV6-5	TRBJ2-7	CASSYYDRGYEQYF	TGTGCCAGCAGTTATTATGACAGGGGGTACGAGCAGTACTTC
-	-	TRBV7-2	TRBJ1-2	CASSSTDSYGYTF	TGTGCCAGCAGCTCCACGGACAGCTATGGCTACACCTTC
-	-	TRBV3-1/TRBV3-2	TRBJ2-7	CASSQGANEQYF	TGTGCCAGCAGCCAGGGGGCCAACGAGCAGTACTTC
-	many	TRBV6-5	TRBJ1-5	CASSYGQVNQPQHF	TGTGCCAGCAGTTACGGTCAGGTGAATCAGCCCCAGCATTTT
-	-	TRBV4-3	TRBJ1-4	CASSSKSGANEKLFF	TGCGCCAGCAGTTCCAAGTCAGGGGCTAATGAAAAACTGTTTTTT
TRBD1	-	TRBV28	TRBJ2-1	CASTPGTGRWGQFF	TGTGCCAGCACCCCAGGGACAGGGAGGTGGGGGCAGTTCTTC
-	-	TRBV19	TRBJ1-1	CASRGDSMNTEAFF	TGTGCCAGTAGGGGAGACTCCATGAACACTGAAGCTTTCTTT
TRBD1	once	TRBV24-1	TRBJ1-5	CATSDSRTGGQPQHF	TGTGCCACCAGTGATTCCAGGACAGGGGGTCAGCCCCAGCATTTT
TRBD1	-	TRBV5-1	TRBJ2-7	CASSLFGTATYEQYF	TGCGCCAGCAGCTTGTTCGGGACAGCAACCTACGAGCAGTACTTC
-	-	TRBV6-5	TRBJ2-3	CASRELGATDTQYF	TGTGCCAGCAGAGAGTTGGGGGCCACAGATACGCAGTATTTT
-	-	TRBV27	TRBJ2-1	CASSNSRTIEQFF	TGTGCCAGCAGTAACTCCCGGACAATAGAGCAGTTCTTC
TRBD1	once	TRBV19	TRBJ1-5	CASSGRQGARQPQHF	TGTGCCAGTAGTGGTCGACAGGGGGCAAGGCAGCCCCAGCATTTT
-	-	TRBV19	TRBJ2-1	CASSMATGSNEQFF	TGTGCCAGTAGTATGGCGACGGGATCCAATGAGCAGTTCTTC
-	-	TRBV9	TRBJ1-5	CASSVAGGNNQPQHF	TGTGCCAGCAGCGTAGCTGGGGGGAACAATCAGCCCCAGCATTTT
-	-	TRBV7-9	TRBJ2-6	CASSSTTRTDSGANVLTF	TGTGCCAGCAGCTCCACTACCAGGACAGACTCTGGGGCCAACGTCCTGACTTTC
TRBD2	-	TRBV10-3	TRBJ2-7	CAIRGTSGTSYEQYF	TGTGCCATCAGGGGGACTAGCGGAACCTCCTACGAGCAGTACTTC
TRBD1	-	TRBV18	TRBJ2-7	CASSPLKPGQLSYEQYF	TGTGCCAGCTCACCACTGAAACCGGGACAGCTCTCCTACGAGCAGTACTTC
TRBD2	-	TRBV7-9	TRBJ2-3	CASSYTRGSTDTQYF	TGTGCCAGCAGCTATACGCGGGGGAGCACAGATACGCAGTATTTT
TRBD2	-	TRBV7-2	TRBJ2-5	CASSATSGAVQETQYF	TGTGCCAGCAGCGCGACTAGCGGGGCGGTACAAGAGACCCAGTACTTC
-	-	TRBV24-1	TRBJ1-5	CATSDSGQPQHF	TGTGCCACCAGTGATTCCGGGCAGCCCCAGCATTTT
TRBD2	-	TRBV9	TRBJ2-5	CASSVEYRAGAQETQYF	TGTGCCAGCAGCGTAGAGTATCGAGCGGGGGCGCAAGAGACCCAGTACTTC
-	-	TRBV6-2/TRBV6-3	TRBJ1-5	CASSSPQRELNNQPQHF	TGTGCCAGCAGTTCTCCCCAAAGGGAGTTGAACAATCAGCCCCAGCATTTT
TRBD2	-	TRBV20-1	TRBJ2-7	CSASSTSPIYEQYF	TGCAGTGCTAGTTCGACTAGCCCTATCTACGAGCAGTACTTC
-	-	TRBV7-2	TRBJ1-5	CASSLAGRGPQHF	TGTGCCAGCAGCTTAGCAGGGCGGGGGCCCCAGCATTTT
-	-	TRBV7-2	TRBJ1-2	CASSPQGALNYGYTF	TGTGCCAGCAGTCCACAAGGGGCCCTAAACTATGGCTACACCTTC
TRBD2	-	TRBV5-1	TRBJ2-5	CASSSGSGVETQYF	TGCGCCAGCAGCTCGGGGAGCGGGGTAGAGACCCAGTACTTC
-	-	TRBV6-5	TRBJ2-2	CASSEGAGELFF	TGTGCCAGCAGCGAGGGGGCCGGGGAGCTGTTTTTT
-	-	TRBV4-1	TRBJ2-1	CASSRRLLENEQFF	TGCGCCAGCAGCCGCCGTCTTTTGGAGAATGAGCAGTTCTTC
-	-	TRBV29-1	TRBJ2-7	CSVVAFLSSYEQYF	TGCAGCGTTGTAGCGTTTCTTAGCTCCTACGAGCAGTACTTC
TRBD1	-	TRBV3-1/TRBV3-2	TRBJ2-4	CASSPPGQGNIQYF	TGTGCCAGCAGCCCACCTGGACAGGGGAACATTCAGTACTTC
TRBD1	few	TRBV18	TRBJ2-5	CASSPFGQGQETQYF	TGTGCCAGCTCACCATTCGGACAGGGACAAGAGACCCAGTACTTC
TRBD1	few	TRBV19	TRBJ2-7	CASQGTGGIYEQYF	TGTGCCAGTCAGGGGACAGGGGGAATCTACGAGCAGTACTTC
TRBD2	-	TRBV6-6	TRBJ2-7	CASSRLGTSGGAYEQYF	TGTGCCAGCAGTCGACTTGGGACTAGCGGGGGGGCGTACGAGCAGTACTTC
TRBD1	-	TRBV6-5	TRBJ1-4	CASRRTGATNEKLFF	TGTGCCAGCAGGCGGACAGGGGCAACTAATGAAAAACTGTTTTTT
-	-	TRBV18	TRBJ1-1	CASSQRQTVNTEAFF	TGTGCCAGCTCACAGAGACAGACCGTGAACACTGAAGCTTTCTTT
TRBD2	-	TRBV4-2	TRBJ2-1	CASSQGGAGSSYNEQFF	TGTGCCAGCAGCCAAGGGGGAGCGGGGAGCTCCTACAATGAGCAGTTCTTC
-	-	TRBV15	TRBJ1-5	CATSREAGNQPQHF	TGTGCCACCAGCAGAGAAGCGGGAAATCAGCCCCAGCATTTT